Each of the 31 T cell receptor beta chains below was sequenced from the same sample in a study of STAT3 mutations in large granular lymphocyte leukemia. Produced via immunoSEQ multiplex PCR; TCRdb's table is partial and in-frame only. The profile shows just over 15,000 clones, 85% to 95% of them singletons. These receptors have no known antigen. Study outcomes and limitations: Every T-cell large granular lymphocyte leukemia patient had at least one immunodominant TCR beta clonotype.

Source material: peripheral blood mononuclear cells. The source is a woman aged 45-65 years with T-cell large granular lymphocyte leukemia. Some clones in this sample may be carry-over from other donors' samples.

This chain links TRBV5-1 with TRBJ1-2, with TRBD1 as a possible D gene (6 bases). This CDR3 is 13 amino acids long. The germline V gene encodes CDR1 SGHRS and CDR2 YFSETQ. V lost 1 base and J 14 bases, leaving 18 bases between the germline ends. This CDR3 is CASSLTGALGKTF. The CDR3 DNA reads TGCGCCAGCAGCTTGACGGGGGCATTGGGGAAAACCTTC.

This chain connects TRBV5-1 to TRBJ1-1; TRBD1 agrees at 10 bases. This CDR3 contains 18 residues. Germline trimming cut 0 bases from V and 1 base from J; bases unmatched to any gene: 9. The germline CDR1 and CDR2 sequences are SGHRS and YFSETQ. DNA for the CDR3: TGCGCCAGCAGCTTGGTTGTCCGGACAGGGGGGAGGAACACTGAAGCTTTCTTT. Translating it yields CASSLVVRTGGRNTEAFF.

Only a few counts were recorded for this clone. This sequence joins TRBV28 and TRBJ2-7; the D gene is possibly TRBD1 (5 bases). V gave up 8 bases and J gave up 2 bases, with 16 bases separating them. The CDR3 is 14 residues long. Per the germline V gene, CDR1 is MDHEN and CDR2 is SYDVKM. In nucleotides, the CDR3 is TGTGCCAGCGGAAGGGGAATGGGGACCTACGAGCAGTACTTC. It translates to CASGRGMGTYEQYF.

This chain uses TRBV7-2 with TRBJ2-7; D might be TRBD1 or TRBD2, each matching 5 bases. There are 17 residues in the CDR3. V gave up 1 base and J gave up 3 bases, with 19 bases separating them. Germline lookup yields CDR1 SGHTA and CDR2 FQGNSA. The CDR3 DNA reads TGTGCCAGCAGCTTAGATTGGATGGGGCAGGGACGCTACGAGCAGTACTTC. This codes for CASSLDWMGQGRYEQYF.

The chain recombines TRBV6-1 with TRBJ1-5, with D uncertain. Trimming stripped 7 bases from V and 5 bases from J, with 12 bases between. From germline, CDR1 is MNHNS and CDR2 SASEGT. This CDR3 comprises 13 residues. This CDR3 reads CASTELWDQPQHF. The CDR3 DNA sequence: TGTGCCAGCACAGAGTTATGGGATCAGCCCCAGCATTTT.

The rearrangement uses TRBV18 and TRBJ2-1, with 9 bases that match TRBD2. Germline V gene lookup returns CDR1 KGHSH and CDR2 LQKENI. The CDR3 totals 15 residues. The V and J ends lost 6 bases and 8 bases, in that order; junction bases with no gene match: 11. The CDR3 here is CASSATSGTVYEQFF. The CDR3 DNA reads TGTGCCAGCTCGGCGACTAGCGGAACCGTCTATGAGCAGTTCTTC.

The V gene is TRBV18, the J gene TRBJ2-6; no clear D gene. Trimming stripped 2 bases from V and 1 base from J, with 3 bases between. The germline gives CDR1 KGHSH, CDR2 LQKENI. This CDR3 is built from 14 residues. CDR3 loop: CASSPESGANVLTF. In nucleotides, the CDR3 is TGTGCCAGCTCACCAGAGTCTGGGGCCAACGTCCTGACTTTC.

The CDR3: CASSPPLGNQETQYF. In DNA, the CDR3 is TGTGCCAGCTCACCACCGCTCGGCAACCAAGAGACCCAGTACTTC. The rearrangement joins TRBV18 to TRBJ2-5; D gene uncertain. The CDR3 length is 15 residues. Per germline, CDR1 KGHSH and CDR2 LQKENI. V dropped 0 bases and J dropped 0 bases, with 8 bases sitting between them.

This clone was counted a single time. V and J are TRBV5-1 and TRBJ1-2; D ambiguous. V lost 0 bases and J 4 bases, leaving 10 bases between the germline ends. CDR3 length: 14 residues. The germline V gene has CDR1 SGHRS and CDR2 YFSETQ. CDR3 protein: CASSLAAAPYGYTF. Written as DNA, the CDR3 is TGCGCCAGCAGCTTGGCCGCAGCCCCCTATGGCTACACCTTC. Variable domain in full (rest from reference TRBV5-1 and TRBJ1-2): KAGVTQTPRYLIKTRGQQVTLSCSPISGHRSVSWYQQTPGQGLQFLFEYFSETQRNKGNFPGRFSGRQFSNSRSEMNVSTLELGDSALYLCASSLAAAPYGYTFGSGTRLTVV.

This clone was recorded only once. V gene TRBV7-9 combines with J gene TRBJ1-2; maybe TRBD1 (6 bases). From germline, CDR1 is SEHNR and CDR2 FQNEAQ (reference sequence). Between the trimmed V and J ends, which lost 11 bases and 3 bases, there was a span of 10 bases. There are 11 residues in the CDR3. In DNA, the CDR3 is TGTGCCGCAGGGGATGACTATGGCTACACCTTC. Protein sequence: CAAGDDYGYTF.

The rearrangement links TRBV6-1 to TRBJ2-1; 11 nucleotides line up with TRBD2. The CDR3 has 13 residues. The V segment lost 7 bases and the J segment 7 bases; nucleotides outside the gene matches: 3. Germline-derived CDR1 and CDR2 are MNHNS and SASEGT. This CDR3 reads CASIRTSGNEQFF. Here the CDR3 DNA reads TGTGCCAGCATTAGGACTAGCGGGAATGAGCAGTTCTTC.

The V call is TRBV18, the J call TRBJ1-5, with a possible D match to TRBD1 (5 bases). The germline CDR1 and CDR2 sequences are KGHSH and LQKENI. The CDR3 covers 19 residues. V lost 3 bases and J lost 3, with 24 bases in between. DNA for the CDR3: TGTGCCAGCTCACCGGGTTTGCGGGGTCCAGGGAAAGACAATCAGCCCCAGCATTTT. It is translated as CASSPGLRGPGKDNQPQHF.

The chain uses TRBV4-3 and TRBJ2-5, with 8 bases aligning to TRBD2. V lost 5 bases, J lost 7 bases, and 12 bases stayed unmatched. There are 15 residues in the CDR3. Germline-derived CDR1 and CDR2 are LGHNA and YSLEER. CDR3 region: CASSYGLGLVGTQYF. The CDR3 DNA is TGCGCCAGCAGCTACGGCCTGGGACTAGTGGGGACCCAGTACTTC.

The gene calls are TRBV20-1 and TRBJ2-3; the D is unclear. The V and J ends lost 3 bases and 11 bases respectively, with 12 bases between them. Looked up from germline, CDR1 is DFQATT and CDR2 is SNEGSKA (reference sequence). The CDR3 sequence is 11 residues long. CDR3 sequence: CSASGLGGQYF. CDR3 in DNA: TGCAGTGCTAGCGGCCTGGGCGGGCAGTATTTT.

The CDR3 nucleotides read TGTGCCAGCAGCTCTGCAGGGTTCTCTAACTATGGCTACACCTTC. Translated, it gives CASSSAGFSNYGYTF. The rearrangement links TRBV7-9 to TRBJ1-2; tentatively, D is TRBD1 (5 bases). The CDR3 totals 15 residues. The germline V gene has CDR1 SEHNR and CDR2 FQNEAQ (reference sequence). V dropped 4 bases and J dropped 0 bases, with 12 bases sitting between them.

The chain employs TRBV5-4 and TRBJ1-4; no firm D call. Germline V gene data show CDR1 as SGHNT and CDR2 as YYREEE (reference sequence). The V end was cut by 0 bases, the J end by 4 bases, with 7 bases between. CDR3 length: 14 amino acids. The CDR3 bases are TGTGCCAGCAGCTTGGCTGGTTATAATGAAAAACTGTTTTTT. It specifies CASSLAGYNEKLFF.

The gene calls are TRBV5-1 and TRBJ2-3; D unresolved. Germline lookup yields CDR1 SGHRS and CDR2 YFSETQ. The CDR3 extends over 12 amino acids. V was trimmed by 4 bases and J by 2 bases, leaving 5 bases between them. CDR3: CASSHNTDTQYF. CDR3 bases: TGCGCCAGCAGCCACAACACAGATACGCAGTATTTT.

The CDR3 DNA reads as TGTGCCAGCAGCTTCAGAATAGCGGGGAGAAACAATGAGCAGTTCTTC. Its translation: CASSFRIAGRNNEQFF. The genes are TRBV7-2 and TRBJ2-1; 8 nucleotides agree with TRBD2. CDR1 is SGHTA, CDR2 FQGNSA, per germline. This CDR3 has 16 residues. The trim removed 3 bases at V and 5 bases at J, leaving 9 bases unmatched.

The CDR3 region is CASSLRDKDGYTF. The CDR3 nucleotides are TGTGCCAGCAGCTTGAGGGACAAGGATGGCTACACCTTC. The chain has TRBV7-2 and TRBJ1-2; the D gene is possibly TRBD1 (6 bases). CDR1 SGHTA and CDR2 FQGNSA come from the germline V gene. This CDR3 has 13 amino acids. The germline V and J ends were trimmed by 3 bases and 6 bases, with 11 bases remaining between them.

The chain employs TRBV5-8 and TRBJ2-1, with D uncertain. CDR1 is SGHTS and CDR2 is YDEGEE in the germline V gene. The V end was cut by 2 bases, the J end by 7 bases, with 16 bases between. The CDR3 has 15 residues. The CDR3 nucleotides are TGTGCCAGCAGCTTTAACCCCCTCATCGGGAATGAGCAGTTCTTC. This gives the protein CASSFNPLIGNEQFF.

This chain links TRBV5-4 with TRBJ1-3; TRBD1 agrees at 7 bases. Germline assignment: CDR1 SGHNT and CDR2 YYREEE (reference sequence). Trimming cost V 4 bases and J 9 bases; bases outside gene matches: 7. The CDR3 sequence is 13 residues long. The CDR3, as DNA: TGTGCCAGCAGCCAGAGGGGGCGGGGCACCATATATTTT. Translating it yields CASSQRGRGTIYF.

The V gene is TRBV4-3, the J gene TRBJ2-1; 11 nucleotides align to TRBD2. CDR1 is LGHNA, CDR2 YSLEER, per germline. This CDR3 region has 16 residues. With V trimmed by 0 bases and J by 9 bases, 7 bases remained unmatched. The CDR3 loop reads CASSQDITSGSSEQFF. The CDR3, as DNA: TGCGCCAGCAGCCAAGATATTACTAGCGGGAGCAGTGAGCAGTTCTTC.

This chain uses TRBV7-9 with TRBJ2-3, with TRBD2 matching over 7 bases. Looked up from germline, CDR1 is SEHNR and CDR2 is FQNEAQ (reference sequence). The CDR3 is 15 amino acids. The trim removed 4 bases at V and 2 bases at J, leaving 6 bases unmatched. CDR3 amino acids: CASSSQAGNTDTQYF. DNA of the CDR3: TGTGCCAGCAGCTCCCAAGCGGGAAACACAGATACGCAGTATTTT.

J is TRBJ2-7 and V is TRBV14, with TRBD1 identical over 9 bases. This CDR3 has 18 residues. Germline V gene data show CDR1 as SGHDN and CDR2 as FVKESK. V shed 4 bases, J shed 4 bases, and the junction held 17 bases outside the gene matches. The CDR3 DNA reads as TGTGCCAGCAGCCCAAGTTCGGGGGCAGGGGACAGGGTGTACGAGCAGTACTTC. It encodes CASSPSSGAGDRVYEQYF.

The chain carries TRBV5-1 and TRBJ2-5; D call uncertain. V lost 1 base and J lost 2, with 9 bases in between. Germline assignment: CDR1 SGHRS and CDR2 YFSETQ. The CDR3 is 14 residues long. Here the CDR3 DNA reads TGCGCCAGCAGCTTGCAAGATCTGCAAGAGACCCAGTACTTC. This codes for CASSLQDLQETQYF.

The chain joins TRBV7-9 to TRBJ2-1, with TRBD2 matching over 7 bases. Germline V gene lookup returns CDR1 SEHNR and CDR2 FQNEAQ (reference sequence). The length of the CDR3 is 15 residues. V dropped 4 bases and J dropped 3; count of bases not matched to a gene: 6. CDR3 sequence (DNA): TGTGCCAGCAGCTCCGCGACTAGCAGCTACAATGAGCAGTTCTTC. Protein sequence: CASSSATSSYNEQFF.

Only a few counts were recorded for this clone. This sequence joins TRBV10-3 and TRBJ1-1; a possible D gene is TRBD1 (5 bases). This CDR3 has 14 amino acids. Trimming stripped 3 bases from V and 5 bases from J, with 13 bases between. Germline CDR1 reads ENHRY; CDR2 reads SYGVKD. This CDR3 reads CAISDAAGWTEAFF. The DNA for the CDR3 is TGTGCCATCAGTGACGCGGCAGGGTGGACTGAAGCTTTCTTT.

V gene TRBV4-2 combines with J gene TRBJ2-7; 8 bases fit TRBD2. The CDR3 consists of 17 residues. Germline lookup yields CDR1 LGHNA and CDR2 YNFKEQ. J was trimmed by 2 bases and V by 1 base; bases with no gene match: 10. As DNA, the CDR3 is TGTGCCAGCAGCCAAGGGAGCTTCGCTAGCGGGCCCTACGAGCAGTACTTC. Translating gives CASSQGSFASGPYEQYF.

The rearrangement uses TRBV18 and TRBJ2-6; 7 nucleotides agree with TRBD1. Trimming removed 3 bases from V and 2 bases from J; junction bases left unmatched: 10. The CDR3 is 18 amino acids. CDR1 is KGHSH and CDR2 is LQKENI in the germline V gene. CDR3 region: CASSPFGTAGPGANVLTF. The DNA for the CDR3 is TGTGCCAGCTCACCGTTCGGGACAGCAGGACCTGGGGCCAACGTCCTGACTTTC.

This chain links TRBV5-6 with TRBJ2-5; D is perhaps TRBD1 (6 bases). The CDR3 runs 16 residues. V lost 3 bases and J 1 base, leaving 16 bases between the germline ends. CDR1 is SGHDT, CDR2 YYEEEE, per germline. The CDR3, as DNA: TGTGCCAGCAGCTCAGTTTTACGGGACATCCAAGAGACCCAGTACTTC. This gives the protein CASSSVLRDIQETQYF.

The rearrangement joins TRBV5-1 to TRBJ2-3; 11 bases map to TRBD2. The V gene's germline CDR1 is SGHRS and CDR2 YFSETQ. V gave up 2 bases and J gave up 6 bases; unmatched junction bases: 2. The CDR3 length is 14 residues. The CDR3 DNA follows: TGCGCCAGCAGCTTAGTAGCGGGAGGGGATACGCAGTATTTT. It encodes CASSLVAGGDTQYF.